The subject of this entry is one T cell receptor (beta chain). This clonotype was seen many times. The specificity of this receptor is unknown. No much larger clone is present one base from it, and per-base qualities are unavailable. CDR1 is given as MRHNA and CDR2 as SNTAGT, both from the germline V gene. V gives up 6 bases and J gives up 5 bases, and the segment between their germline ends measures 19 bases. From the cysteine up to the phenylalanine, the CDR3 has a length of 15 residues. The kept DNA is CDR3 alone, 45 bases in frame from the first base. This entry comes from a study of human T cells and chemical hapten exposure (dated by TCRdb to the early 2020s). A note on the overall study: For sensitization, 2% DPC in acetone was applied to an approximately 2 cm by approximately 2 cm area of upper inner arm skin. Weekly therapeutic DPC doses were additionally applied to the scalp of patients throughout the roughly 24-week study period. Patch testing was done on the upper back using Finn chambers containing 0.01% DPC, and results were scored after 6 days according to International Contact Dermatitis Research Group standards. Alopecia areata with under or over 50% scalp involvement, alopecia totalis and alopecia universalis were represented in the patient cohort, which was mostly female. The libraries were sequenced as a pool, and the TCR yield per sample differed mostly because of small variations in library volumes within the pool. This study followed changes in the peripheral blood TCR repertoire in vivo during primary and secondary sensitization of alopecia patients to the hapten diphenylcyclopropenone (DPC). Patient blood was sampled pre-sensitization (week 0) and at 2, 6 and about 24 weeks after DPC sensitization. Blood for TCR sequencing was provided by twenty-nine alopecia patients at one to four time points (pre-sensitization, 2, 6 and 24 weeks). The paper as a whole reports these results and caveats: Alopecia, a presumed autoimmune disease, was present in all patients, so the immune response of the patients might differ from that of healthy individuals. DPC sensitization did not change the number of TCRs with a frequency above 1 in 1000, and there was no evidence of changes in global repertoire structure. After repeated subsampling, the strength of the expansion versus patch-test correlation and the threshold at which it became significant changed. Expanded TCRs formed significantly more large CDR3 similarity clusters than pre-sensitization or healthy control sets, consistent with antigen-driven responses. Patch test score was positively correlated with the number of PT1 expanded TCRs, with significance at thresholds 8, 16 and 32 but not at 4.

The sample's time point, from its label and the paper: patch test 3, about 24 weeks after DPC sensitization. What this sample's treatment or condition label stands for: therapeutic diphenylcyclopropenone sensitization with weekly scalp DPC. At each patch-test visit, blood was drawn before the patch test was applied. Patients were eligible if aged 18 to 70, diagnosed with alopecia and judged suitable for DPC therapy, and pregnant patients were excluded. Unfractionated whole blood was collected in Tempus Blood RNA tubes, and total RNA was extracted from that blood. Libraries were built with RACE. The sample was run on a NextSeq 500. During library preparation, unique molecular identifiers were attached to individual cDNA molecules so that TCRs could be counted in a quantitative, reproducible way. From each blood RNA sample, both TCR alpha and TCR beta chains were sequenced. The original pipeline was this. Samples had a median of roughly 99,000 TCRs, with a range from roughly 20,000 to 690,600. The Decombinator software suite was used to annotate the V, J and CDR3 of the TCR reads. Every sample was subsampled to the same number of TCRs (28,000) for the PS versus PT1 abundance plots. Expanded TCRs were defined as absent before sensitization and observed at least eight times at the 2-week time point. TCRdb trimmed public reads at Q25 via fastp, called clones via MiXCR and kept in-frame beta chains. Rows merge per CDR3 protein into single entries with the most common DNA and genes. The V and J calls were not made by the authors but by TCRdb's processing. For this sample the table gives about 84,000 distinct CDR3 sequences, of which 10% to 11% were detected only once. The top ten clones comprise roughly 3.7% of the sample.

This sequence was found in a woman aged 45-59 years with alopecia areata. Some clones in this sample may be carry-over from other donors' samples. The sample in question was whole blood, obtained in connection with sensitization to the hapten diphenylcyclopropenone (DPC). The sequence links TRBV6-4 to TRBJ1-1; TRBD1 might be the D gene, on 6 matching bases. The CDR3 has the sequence CASSEFGGQGTEAFF. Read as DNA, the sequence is TGTGCCAGCAGCGAGTTTGGGGGGCAGGGGACTGAAGCTTTCTTT.